Shown below are 19 T cell receptor beta chains from a single sample sequenced in a study of PD-1 blockade in classical Hodgkin lymphoma. The assay was immunoSEQ multiplex PCR, and TCRdb's table has in-frame clones only and misses some. The sample includes under 60,000 clones, just under 75% of them seen just once. Relapses following autologous stem cell transplantation were seen in all patients, with brentuximab vedotin exposure varying. Here the sequenced sample was peripheral blood mononuclear cells (PBMCs), taken before the second cycle of nivolumab. Receptors originate from a human donor with classical Hodgkin lymphoma.

This clone was observed a single time. The gene calls are TRBV6-5 and TRBJ1-5, with D unresolved. Trimming took off 0 bases at V and 0 bases at J, with 6 bases between the two ends. CDR3 length: 15 residues. Germline CDR1 is MNHEY and CDR2 is SVGAGI. Here the CDR3 DNA reads TGTGCCAGCAGTTACTCCCATATTAGCAATCAGCCCCAGCATTTT. It yields the protein CASSYSHISNQPQHF.

In its sample, this clone was seen many times. V and J are TRBV13 and TRBJ1-2; 9 bases line up with TRBD1. There are 14 residues in the CDR3. Trimming took 1 base from V and 6 from J; bases not matched to a gene: 3. Germline values: CDR1 PRHDT, CDR2 FYEKMQ (reference sequence). The CDR3 spells CASSLAGQGHGYTF. For the CDR3, the DNA is TGTGCCAGCAGCTTAGCAGGACAGGGGCATGGCTACACCTTC. The full variable domain, in which reference TRBV13 and TRBJ1-2 provide the parts outside the CDR3, is AAGVIQSPRHLIKEKRETATLKCYPIPRHDTVYWYQQGPGQDPQFLISFYEKMQSDKGSIPDRFSAQQFSDYHSELNMSSLELGDSALYFCASSLAGQGHGYTFGSGTRLTVV.

The gene calls are TRBV18 and TRBJ1-5, with no clear D. Germline CDR1 and CDR2: KGHSH and LQKENI. Trimming took 2 bases from V and 0 from J, leaving 11 bases between them. CDR3 size: 16 residues. The DNA for the CDR3 is TGTGCCAGCTCACCATTCGGCCAGGATAGCAATCAGCCCCAGCATTTT. This encodes CASSPFGQDSNQPQHF.

This clone has just a few counts. The J gene is TRBJ2-1, the V gene TRBV14; 9 bases line up with TRBD2. The ends lost 2 bases at V and 4 bases at J; junction bases unmatched: 3. The CDR3 is 15 amino acids. Germline CDR1 reads SGHDN; CDR2 reads FVKESK. The CDR3 DNA is TGTGCCAGCAGCCAAAGGCTAGCGGGGTACAATGAGCAGTTCTTC. This encodes CASSQRLAGYNEQFF.

This chain uses TRBV5-1 with TRBJ1-3, with 9 bases that match TRBD1. The CDR3 contains 14 residues. Germline CDR1 reads SGHRS; CDR2 reads YFSETQ. V gave up 5 bases and J gave up 3 bases; unmatched junction bases: 3. CDR3 bases: TGCGCCAGCAGTAGGGACAGGGTTGGAAACACCATATATTTT. This sequence encodes CASSRDRVGNTIYF.

V gene TRBV7-9 combines with J gene TRBJ2-5, with a possible D match to TRBD1 (6 bases). Germline lookup yields CDR1 SEHNR and CDR2 FQNEAQ (reference sequence). CDR3 length: 16 residues. V was cut by 5 bases and J by 1 base, with 17 bases left in between. Here the CDR3 reads CASSKNPQGSQETQYF. As DNA, the CDR3 is TGTGCCAGCAGCAAAAACCCACAGGGCTCCCAAGAGACCCAGTACTTC.

This sequence joins TRBV19 and TRBJ1-5; TRBD1 matches at 7 bases. Per the germline V gene, CDR1 is LNHDA and CDR2 is SQIVND (reference sequence). The CDR3 length is 16 residues. Losses at the gene ends were 1 base for V and 5 bases for J; bases not matched to a gene: 8. Here the CDR3 reads CASSIAGTEGHQPQHF. The CDR3 DNA follows: TGTGCCAGTAGTATAGCGGGGACAGAAGGCCATCAGCCCCAGCATTTT.

This clone was recorded once. Other DNA sequences in this specimen translate into the identical CDR3. V usage is TRBV6-5 and J usage is TRBJ2-3; D call uncertain. Deletions cut 2 bases from V and 5 bases from J, with 11 bases between. CDR1 MNHEY and CDR2 SVGAGI come from the germline V gene. The CDR3 is 14 amino acids. In DNA form, the CDR3 reads TGTGCCAGCAGTTACGGCCAGCTCCAAGATACGCAGTATTTT. Translating it yields CASSYGQLQDTQYF.

This chain joins TRBV29-1 and TRBJ2-7; 11 positions agree with TRBD1. Germline V gene lookup returns CDR1 SQVTM and CDR2 ANQGSEA. The CDR3 has 13 amino acids. After removal of 6 bases from V and 3 bases from J, the junction contained 4 bases not matched to a gene. This CDR3 is CSVRTGGGYEQYF. CDR3 bases: TGCAGCGTCCGGACAGGGGGCGGCTACGAGCAGTACTTC.

The chain links TRBV6-1 to TRBJ1-5; D perhaps matches TRBD1 (5 bases). The CDR3 length is 13 residues. Trimming removed 4 bases at V and 3 bases at J, with 7 bases between. The germline V gene has CDR1 MNHNS and CDR2 SASEGT. The CDR3 bases are TGTGCCAGCAGTGGCGGGGCCAATCAGCCCCAGCATTTT. Translation: CASSGGANQPQHF.

V and J are TRBV19 and TRBJ1-4; D uncertain. Germline V gives CDR1 LNHDA, CDR2 SQIVND (reference sequence). Trimming removed 5 bases from V and 8 bases from J, with 12 bases in between. The CDR3 is 13 residues long. Here the CDR3 reads CASSWTGGEKLFF. The CDR3 nucleotides are TGTGCCAGTAGTTGGACGGGTGGCGAAAAACTGTTTTTT.

Details on this clone: The same CDR3 is also encoded by other DNA sequences in this sample. This chain connects TRBV14 to TRBJ1-2; TRBD1 agrees at 7 bases. Germline loops: CDR1 SGHDN, CDR2 FVKESK. The CDR3 is made up of 16 amino acids. V was clipped by 4 bases and J by 2 bases; unmatched bases: 10. This chain's CDR3 is CASSLGRGIGNYGYTF. CDR3 DNA sequence: TGTGCCAGCAGCCTGGGCAGGGGGATTGGGAACTATGGCTACACCTTC.

The CDR3 sequence: CASSPPVQPYGYTF. DNA of the CDR3: TGTGCCAGCTCACCACCGGTACAGCCATATGGCTACACCTTC. The chain has TRBV18 and TRBJ1-2; D remains ambiguous. Germline V lookup: CDR1 KGHSH, CDR2 LQKENI. The CDR3 runs to 14 residues. The ends were cut back, 0 bases at V and 5 bases at J, with 10 bases in the middle.

The rearrangement uses TRBV27 and TRBJ2-1; a weak D match, TRBD2 (6 bases). Germline lookup yields CDR1 MNHEY and CDR2 SMNVEV (reference sequence). This CDR3 spans 19 amino acids. V lost 2 bases and J lost 10, with 30 bases in between. DNA of the CDR3: TGTGCCAGCAGTTTAAGACCTCCTTCACCCGGACTATCGCCCGGAGAGCAGTTCTTC. It is translated as CASSLRPPSPGLSPGEQFF.

This clone came up once. V and J are TRBV15 and TRBJ2-1; no clear D gene. Germline V gene sequence: CDR1 LNHNV, CDR2 YYDKDF (reference sequence). Trimming stripped 6 bases from V and 6 bases from J, with 15 bases between. This CDR3 has 14 residues. CDR3 bases: TGTGCCACCAGTCCCCTTCGGGCTGGCAATGAGCAGTTCTTC. It is translated as CATSPLRAGNEQFF.

This clone was found a few times. The chain links TRBV10-3 to TRBJ1-1; 8 nucleotides align to TRBD1. The germline gives CDR1 ENHRY, CDR2 SYGVKD. The V gene end was trimmed by 3 bases and the J gene end by 1 base; junction bases not matched to a gene: 7. This CDR3 comprises 16 residues. The CDR3 spells CAISDREGTGNTEAFF. In DNA form, the CDR3 reads TGTGCCATCAGTGACCGGGAGGGGACAGGGAACACTGAAGCTTTCTTT.

The chain uses TRBV7-2 and TRBJ1-5; TRBD1 aligns across 9 bases. The CDR3 is 15 residues long. V lost 5 bases to trimming and J lost 7 bases; unmatched junction nucleotides: 9. The germline gives CDR1 SGHTA, CDR2 FQGNSA. CDR3: CASSIYRDREQPQHF. The DNA of the CDR3 is TGTGCCAGCAGCATTTACCGGGACAGGGAACAGCCCCAGCATTTT.

In this sample, this clone turned up a few times. The chain carries TRBV6-5 and TRBJ1-2; TRBD1 is a possible D gene (6 bases). Trimming took 10 bases from V and 6 from J, leaving 12 bases between them. The germline V gene encodes CDR1 MNHEY and CDR2 SVGAGI. The CDR3 consists of 11 residues. The CDR3 DNA sequence: TGTGCCACTCTCACAGGGAATGGCTACACCTTC. Encoded protein: CATLTGNGYTF.

As DNA, the CDR3 is TGTGCCAGCAGCCCCGCCCCCGGAGGGAATCAGCCCCAGCATTTT. Protein sequence: CASSPAPGGNQPQHF. The rearrangement links TRBV28 to TRBJ1-5; no reliable D call. Germline V lookup: CDR1 MDHEN, CDR2 SYDVKM. The CDR3 contains 15 residues. V was trimmed by 6 bases and J by 4 bases, leaving 16 bases between them.